This paragraph reports one T cell receptor (beta chain). Random hexamers served to reverse transcribe roughly 0.5 to 1 ug RNA. In TCRdb, the immunoSEQ multiplex PCR reads were re-called with MiXCR into one record per CDR3 protein. This repertoire shows approximately 75,000 distinct CDR3 sequences, just under 95% found once; its top ten account for 0.24%. Germline CDR1 reads SEHNR; CDR2 reads FQNEAQ (reference sequence). The CDR3 contains 13 residues. With 1 base removed from V and 9 bases from J, the gap between germline ends came to 13 bases. This specimen comes from a study of CD8 T cells in Susac syndrome.

Material for sequencing was CD8+ T cells from PBMCs. The TCR sequence derives from a human donor in good health. V and J are TRBV7-9 and TRBJ2-7; no firm D call. CDR3 loop: CASSLDGSIGQYV. The CDR3 bases are TGTGCCAGCAGCTTAGACGGTTCGATCGGGCAGTACGTC.